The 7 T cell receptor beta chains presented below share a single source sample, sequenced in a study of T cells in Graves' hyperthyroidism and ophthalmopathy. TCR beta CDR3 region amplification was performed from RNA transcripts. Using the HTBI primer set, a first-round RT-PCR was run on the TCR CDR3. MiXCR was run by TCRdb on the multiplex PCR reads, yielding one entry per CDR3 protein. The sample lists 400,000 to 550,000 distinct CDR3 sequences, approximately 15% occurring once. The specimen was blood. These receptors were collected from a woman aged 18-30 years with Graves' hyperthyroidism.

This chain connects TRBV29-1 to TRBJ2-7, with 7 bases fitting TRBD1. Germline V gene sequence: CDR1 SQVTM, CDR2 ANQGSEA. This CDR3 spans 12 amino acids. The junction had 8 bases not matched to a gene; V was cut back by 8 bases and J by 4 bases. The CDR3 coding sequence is TGCAGCCTAACAGGGGAAGGTTACGAGCAGTACGTC. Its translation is CSLTGEGYEQYV.

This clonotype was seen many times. DNA of the CDR3: TGCAGTGCTAGAGGTTTAGGGGTAGCGGGAGAGATAGGCACAGATACGCAGTATTTT. The encoded protein is CSARGLGVAGEIGTDTQYF. The chain couples TRBV20-1 to TRBJ2-3; 9 bases are a match to TRBD2. CDR1 is DFQATT, CDR2 SNEGSKA, per germline (reference sequence). The CDR3 loop spans 19 amino acids. V shed 1 base and J 1 base; nucleotides not matched to a gene: 15.

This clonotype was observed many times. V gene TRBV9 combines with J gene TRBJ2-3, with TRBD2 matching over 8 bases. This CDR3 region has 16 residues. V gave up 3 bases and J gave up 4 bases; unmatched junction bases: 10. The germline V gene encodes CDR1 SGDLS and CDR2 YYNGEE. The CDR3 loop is CASSASSGQASDTQYF. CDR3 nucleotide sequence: TGTGCCAGCAGCGCGTCTAGCGGGCAAGCTTCAGATACGCAGTATTTT.

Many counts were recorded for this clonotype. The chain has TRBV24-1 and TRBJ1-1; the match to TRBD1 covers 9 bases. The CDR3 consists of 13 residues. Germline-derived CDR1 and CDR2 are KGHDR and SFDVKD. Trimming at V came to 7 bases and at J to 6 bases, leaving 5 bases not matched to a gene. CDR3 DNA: TGTGCCACCAGGGGGGACAGGGTTTCTGAAGCTTTCTTT. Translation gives CATRGDRVSEAFF.

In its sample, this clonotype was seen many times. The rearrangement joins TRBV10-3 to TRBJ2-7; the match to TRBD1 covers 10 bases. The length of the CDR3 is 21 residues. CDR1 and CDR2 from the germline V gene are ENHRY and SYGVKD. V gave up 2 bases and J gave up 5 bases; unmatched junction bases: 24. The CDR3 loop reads CAISEPGAGQGTSTSSDEQYF. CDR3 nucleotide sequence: TGTGCCATCAGTGAGCCCGGCGCGGGACAGGGGACCTCCACGTCCAGTGACGAGCAGTACTTC.

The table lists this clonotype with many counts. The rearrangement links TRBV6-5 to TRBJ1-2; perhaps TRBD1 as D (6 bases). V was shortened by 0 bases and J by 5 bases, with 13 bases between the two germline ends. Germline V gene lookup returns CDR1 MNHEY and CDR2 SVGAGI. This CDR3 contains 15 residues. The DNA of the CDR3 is TGTGCCAGCAGTTACTCAGGCGGGGGCTATTATGGCTACACCTTC. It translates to CASSYSGGGYYGYTF.

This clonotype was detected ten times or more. CDR3 region: CASSESVGTNTDTQYF. The CDR3 DNA follows: TGTGCCAGCAGCGAGTCAGTCGGGACGAACACAGATACGCAGTATTTT. The chain has TRBV11-2 and TRBJ2-3; D may match TRBD1 or TRBD2 (5 bases each). In germline, CDR1 is SGHAT, CDR2 FQNNGV. V dropped 5 bases and J dropped 2 bases, with 17 bases sitting between them. The CDR3 sequence is 16 residues long. Combining the CDR3 with reference TRBV11-2 and TRBJ2-3 gives the whole variable domain EAGVAQSPRYKIIEKRQSVAFWCNPISGHATLYWYQQILGQGPKLLIQFQNNGVVDDSQLPKDRFSAERLKGVDSTLKIQPAKLEDSAVYLCASSESVGTNTDTQYFGPGTRLTVL.